This TCR beta chain emerged from a study of T cells expressing NK-cell markers. For the study at large: It was from sorted CD3+CD56+NKG2C+, CD3+CD56+NKG2C- and CD3+CD56-NKG2C+ T cells that TCR beta repertoires came. In the group of eight sequenced donors, seven were HCMV-seropositive and one was seronegative.

TCR beta cDNA was made by 5'RACE template switching with UMIs. TCRdb reprocessed the 5' RACE reads; each CDR3 protein has one entry and no DNA is given. The clone table shows about 550,000 distinct CDR3 sequences, with the ten largest holding around 3.3%. CDR1 SGHTA and CDR2 FQGNSA come from the germline V gene. The CDR3 length is 16 residues. The chain links TRBV7-2 to TRBJ2-3; the TCRdb call, TRBD1, lacks DNA for checking. This receptor was obtained from a man aged 18 to 30 in good health. The sample was blood T cells: a sorted CD56 or NKG2C T cell subset, CD4+ or CD8+ T cells, or bulk PBMC T cells (not recorded which). CDR3 in amino acids: CASSLALAGAGDTQYF.